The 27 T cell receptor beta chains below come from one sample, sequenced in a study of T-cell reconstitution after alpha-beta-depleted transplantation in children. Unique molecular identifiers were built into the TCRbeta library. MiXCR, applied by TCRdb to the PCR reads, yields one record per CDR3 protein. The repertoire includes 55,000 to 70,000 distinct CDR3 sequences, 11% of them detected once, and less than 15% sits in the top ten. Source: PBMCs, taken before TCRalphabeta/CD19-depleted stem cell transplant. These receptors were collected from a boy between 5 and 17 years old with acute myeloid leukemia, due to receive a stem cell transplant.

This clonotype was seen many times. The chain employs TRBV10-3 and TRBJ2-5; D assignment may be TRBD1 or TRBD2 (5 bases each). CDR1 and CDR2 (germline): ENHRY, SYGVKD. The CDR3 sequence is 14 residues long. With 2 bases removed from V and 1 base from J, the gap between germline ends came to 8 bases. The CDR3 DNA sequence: TGTGCCATCAGTGAGGCCGGGACCCAAGAGACCCAGTACTTC. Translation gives CAISEAGTQETQYF.

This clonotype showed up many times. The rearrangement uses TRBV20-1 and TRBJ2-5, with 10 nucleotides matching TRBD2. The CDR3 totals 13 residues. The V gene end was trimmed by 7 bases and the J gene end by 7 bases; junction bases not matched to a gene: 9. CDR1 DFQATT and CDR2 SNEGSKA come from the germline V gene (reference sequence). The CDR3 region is CSVGTSVLRTQYF. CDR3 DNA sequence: TGCAGTGTCGGGACTAGCGTCCTCAGGACCCAGTACTTC.

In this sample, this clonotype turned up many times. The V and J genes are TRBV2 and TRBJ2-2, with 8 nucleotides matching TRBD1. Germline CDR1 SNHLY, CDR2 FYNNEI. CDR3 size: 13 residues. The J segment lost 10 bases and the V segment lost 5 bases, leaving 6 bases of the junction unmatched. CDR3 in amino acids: CASSYGQGKELFF. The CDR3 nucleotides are TGTGCCAGCAGTTACGGACAGGGAAAGGAGCTGTTTTTT.

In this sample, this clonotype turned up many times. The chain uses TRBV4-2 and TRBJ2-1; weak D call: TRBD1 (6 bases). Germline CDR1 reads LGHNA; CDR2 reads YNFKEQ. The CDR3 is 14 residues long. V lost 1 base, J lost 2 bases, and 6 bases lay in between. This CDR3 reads CASSQGQAYNEQFF. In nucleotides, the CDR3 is TGTGCCAGCAGCCAAGGACAGGCCTACAATGAGCAGTTCTTC.

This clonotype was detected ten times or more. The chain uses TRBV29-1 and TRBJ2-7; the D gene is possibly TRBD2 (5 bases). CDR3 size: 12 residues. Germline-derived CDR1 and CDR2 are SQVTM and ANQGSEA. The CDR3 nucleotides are TGCACCGTCACGGGAAGGGCGAACGAGCAGTACGTC. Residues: CTVTGRANEQYV.

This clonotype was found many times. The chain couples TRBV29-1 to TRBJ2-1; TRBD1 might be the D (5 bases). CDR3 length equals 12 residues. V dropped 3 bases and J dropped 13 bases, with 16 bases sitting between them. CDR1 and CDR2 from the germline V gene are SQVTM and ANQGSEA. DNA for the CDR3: TGCAGCGTTGATTCCCCCACAGGCGAACAGTTCTTC. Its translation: CSVDSPTGEQFF.

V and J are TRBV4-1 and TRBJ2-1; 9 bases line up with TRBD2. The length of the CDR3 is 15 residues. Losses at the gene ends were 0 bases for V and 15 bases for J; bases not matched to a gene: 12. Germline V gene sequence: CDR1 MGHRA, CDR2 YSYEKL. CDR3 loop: CASSQERSGRPGRFF. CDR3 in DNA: TGCGCCAGCAGCCAAGAAAGAAGCGGGAGGCCCGGGCGGTTCTTC.

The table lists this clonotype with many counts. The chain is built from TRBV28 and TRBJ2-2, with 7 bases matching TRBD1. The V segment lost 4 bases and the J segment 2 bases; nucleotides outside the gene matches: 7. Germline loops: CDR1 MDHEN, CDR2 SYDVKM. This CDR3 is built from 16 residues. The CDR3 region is CASSSTGVRNTGELFF. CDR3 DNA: TGTGCCAGCAGTTCTACAGGGGTGAGAAACACCGGGGAGCTGTTTTTT. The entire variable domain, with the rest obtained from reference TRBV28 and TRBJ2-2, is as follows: DVKVTQSSRYLVKRTGEKVFLECVQDMDHENMFWYRQDPGLGLRLIYFSYDVKMKEKGDIPEGYSVSREKKERFSLILESASTNQTSMYLCASSSTGVRNTGELFFGEGSRLTVL.

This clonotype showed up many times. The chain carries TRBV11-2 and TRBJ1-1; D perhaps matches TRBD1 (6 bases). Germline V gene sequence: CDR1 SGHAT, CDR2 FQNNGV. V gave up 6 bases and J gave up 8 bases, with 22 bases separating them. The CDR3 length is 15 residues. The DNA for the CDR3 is TGTGCCAGCAGAACCCTCAGACAGGCCCCAAACGAAGCTTTCTTT. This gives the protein CASRTLRQAPNEAFF.

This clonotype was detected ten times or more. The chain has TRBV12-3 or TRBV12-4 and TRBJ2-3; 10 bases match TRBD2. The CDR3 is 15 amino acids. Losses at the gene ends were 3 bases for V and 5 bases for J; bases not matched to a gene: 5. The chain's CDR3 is CASSFSSGGGDTQYF. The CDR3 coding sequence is TGTGCCAGCAGTTTTTCTAGCGGGGGAGGAGATACGCAGTATTTT.

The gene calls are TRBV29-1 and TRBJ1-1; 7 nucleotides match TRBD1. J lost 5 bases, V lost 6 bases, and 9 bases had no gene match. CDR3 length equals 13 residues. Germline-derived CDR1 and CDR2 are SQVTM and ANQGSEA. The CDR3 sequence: CSVRIDRATEAFF. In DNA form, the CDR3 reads TGCAGCGTCCGGATCGACAGGGCAACTGAAGCTTTCTTT.

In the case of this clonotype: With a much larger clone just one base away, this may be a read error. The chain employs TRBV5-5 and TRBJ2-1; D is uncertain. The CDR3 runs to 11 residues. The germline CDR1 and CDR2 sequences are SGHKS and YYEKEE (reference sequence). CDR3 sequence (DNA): TGTGCCGGCAGGCAGTACAATGAGCAGTTCTTC. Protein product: CAGRQYNEQFF.

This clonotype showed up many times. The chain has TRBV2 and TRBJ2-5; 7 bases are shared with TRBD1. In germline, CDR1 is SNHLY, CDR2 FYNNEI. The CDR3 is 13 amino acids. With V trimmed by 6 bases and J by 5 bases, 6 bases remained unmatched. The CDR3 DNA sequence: TGTGCCAGCAGAAACAGGGGTTCCGAGACCCAGTACTTC. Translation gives CASRNRGSETQYF.

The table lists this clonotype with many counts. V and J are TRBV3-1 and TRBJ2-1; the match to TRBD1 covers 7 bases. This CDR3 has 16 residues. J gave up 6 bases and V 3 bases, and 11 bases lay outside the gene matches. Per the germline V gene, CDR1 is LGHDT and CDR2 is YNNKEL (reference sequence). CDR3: CASSHLRQGSGNEQFF. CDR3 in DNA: TGTGCCAGCAGCCATCTCAGACAGGGTTCGGGCAATGAGCAGTTCTTC.

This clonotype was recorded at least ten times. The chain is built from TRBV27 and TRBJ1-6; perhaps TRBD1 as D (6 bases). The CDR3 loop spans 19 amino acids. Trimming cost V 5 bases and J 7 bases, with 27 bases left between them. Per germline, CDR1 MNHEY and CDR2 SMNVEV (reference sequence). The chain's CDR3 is CASSLQAGTRGLGNSPLHF. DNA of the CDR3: TGTGCCAGCAGTCTCCAAGCCGGGACAAGGGGCCTCGGGAATTCACCCCTCCACTTT.

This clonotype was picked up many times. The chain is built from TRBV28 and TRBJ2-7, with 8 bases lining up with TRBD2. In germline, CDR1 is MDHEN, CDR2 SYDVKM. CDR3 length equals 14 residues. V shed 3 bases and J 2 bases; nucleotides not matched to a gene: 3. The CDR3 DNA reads TGTGCCAGCAGTTTGGCGGGGGGAACCTACGAGCAGTACGTC. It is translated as CASSLAGGTYEQYV.

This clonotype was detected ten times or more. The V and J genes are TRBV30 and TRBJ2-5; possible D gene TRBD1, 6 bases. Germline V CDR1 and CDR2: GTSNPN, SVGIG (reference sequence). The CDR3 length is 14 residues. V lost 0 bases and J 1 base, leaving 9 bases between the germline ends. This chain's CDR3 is CAWSVQGPQETQYF. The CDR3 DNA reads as TGTGCCTGGAGTGTACAGGGCCCCCAAGAGACCCAGTACTTC.

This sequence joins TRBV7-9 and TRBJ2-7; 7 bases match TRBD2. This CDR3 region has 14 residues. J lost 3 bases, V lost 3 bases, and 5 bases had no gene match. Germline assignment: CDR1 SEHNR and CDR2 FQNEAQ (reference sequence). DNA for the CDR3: TGTGCCAGCAGCTTGGGACTACAACTCTACGAGCAGTACTTC. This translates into CASSLGLQLYEQYF.

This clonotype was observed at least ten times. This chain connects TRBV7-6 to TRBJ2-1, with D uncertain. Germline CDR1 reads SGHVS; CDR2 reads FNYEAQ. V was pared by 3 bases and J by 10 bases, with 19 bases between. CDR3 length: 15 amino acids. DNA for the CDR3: TGTGCCAGCAGCTTGGTATCGTTTTTAGGAGCAGAGCAGTTCTTC. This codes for CASSLVSFLGAEQFF. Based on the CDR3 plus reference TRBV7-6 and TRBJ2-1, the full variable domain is GAGVSQSPRYKVTKRGQDVALRCDPISGHVSLYWYRQALGQGPEFLTYFNYEAQQDKSGLPNDRFSAERPEGSISTLTIQRTEQRDSAMYRCASSLVSFLGAEQFFGPGTRLTVL.

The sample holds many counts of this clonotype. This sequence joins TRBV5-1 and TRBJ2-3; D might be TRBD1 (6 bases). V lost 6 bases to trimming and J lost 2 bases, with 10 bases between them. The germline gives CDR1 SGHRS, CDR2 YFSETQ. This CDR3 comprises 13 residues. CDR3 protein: CASTRGPTDTQYF. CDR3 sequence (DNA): TGCGCCAGCACCAGGGGCCCCACAGATACGCAGTATTTT.

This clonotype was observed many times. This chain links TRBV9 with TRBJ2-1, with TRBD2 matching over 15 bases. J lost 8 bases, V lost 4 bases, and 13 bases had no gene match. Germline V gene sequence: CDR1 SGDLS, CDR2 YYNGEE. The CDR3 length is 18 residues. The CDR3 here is CASSLRTSGRASRDEQFF. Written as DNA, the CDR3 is TGTGCCAGCAGCCTCCGGACTAGCGGGAGGGCCTCACGGGATGAGCAGTTCTTC.

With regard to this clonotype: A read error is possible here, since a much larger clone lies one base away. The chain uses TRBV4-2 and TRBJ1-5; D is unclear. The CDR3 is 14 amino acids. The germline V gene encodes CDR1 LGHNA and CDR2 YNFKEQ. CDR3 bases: TGTGCCAGCCGCCAAGAGGCACAACAACAGCCCCAGCATTTT. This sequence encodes CASRQEAQQQPQHF.

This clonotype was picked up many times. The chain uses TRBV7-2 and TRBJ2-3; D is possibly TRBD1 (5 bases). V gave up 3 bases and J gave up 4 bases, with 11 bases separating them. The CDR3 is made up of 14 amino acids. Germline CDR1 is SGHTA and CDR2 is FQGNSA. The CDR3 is CASSFRVQADTQYF. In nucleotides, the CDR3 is TGTGCCAGCAGCTTCAGGGTGCAAGCAGATACGCAGTATTTT. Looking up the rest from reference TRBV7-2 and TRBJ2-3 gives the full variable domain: GAGVSQSPSNKVTEKGKDVELRCDPISGHTALYWYRQSLGQGLEFLIYFQGNSAPDKSGLPSDRFSAERTGGSVSTLTIQRTQQEDSAVYLCASSFRVQADTQYFGPGTRLTVL.

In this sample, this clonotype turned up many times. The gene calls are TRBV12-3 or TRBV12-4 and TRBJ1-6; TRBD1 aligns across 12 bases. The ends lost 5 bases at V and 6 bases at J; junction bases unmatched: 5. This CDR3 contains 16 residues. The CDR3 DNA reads TGTGCCAGCAGTCCCGGGACAGGGGGCCCTAATTCACCCCTCCACTTT. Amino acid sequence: CASSPGTGGPNSPLHF.

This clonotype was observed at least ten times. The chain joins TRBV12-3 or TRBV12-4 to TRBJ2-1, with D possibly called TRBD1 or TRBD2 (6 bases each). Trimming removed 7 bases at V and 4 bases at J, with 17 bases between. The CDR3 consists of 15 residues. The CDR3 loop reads CASTPGAGSYNEQFF. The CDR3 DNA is TGTGCCAGCACCCCGGGGGCCGGGTCGTACAATGAGCAGTTCTTC.

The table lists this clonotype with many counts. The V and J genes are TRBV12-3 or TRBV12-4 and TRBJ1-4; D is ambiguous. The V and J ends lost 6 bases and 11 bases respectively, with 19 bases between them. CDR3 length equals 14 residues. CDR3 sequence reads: CASSPGLLLGKLFF. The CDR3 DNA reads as TGTGCCAGCAGCCCAGGCCTTCTCCTGGGTAAACTGTTTTTT.

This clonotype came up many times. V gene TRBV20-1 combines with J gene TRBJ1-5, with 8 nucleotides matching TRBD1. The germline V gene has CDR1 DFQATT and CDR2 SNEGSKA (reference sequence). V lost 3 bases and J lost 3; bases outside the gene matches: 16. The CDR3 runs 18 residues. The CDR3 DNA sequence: TGCAGTGCTAGCTTCAGGGGGCAAAAATCAACAAACAATCAGCCCCAGCATTTT. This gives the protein CSASFRGQKSTNNQPQHF.